Listed below are T cell receptor beta chains from one sample, sequenced in a study of cytomegalovirus exposure and HLA in healthy donors. Assay used: immunoSEQ multiplex PCR; TCRdb lists only in-frame clones, some missing. In all, the sample yields approximately 150,000 clones. Sequenced: PBMCs. The receptor source for this set is a woman aged 40 to 49 in good health and CMV-seronegative. Both conserved end residues are part of each CDR3. A D gene is named only where the DNA matches it firmly.

.,TRBJ1-4,TRBV2,TGTGCCAGCAGTGAAAAATCTCTGAATGAAAAACTGTTTTTT,CASSEKSLNEKLFF
TRBD1,TRBJ2-2,TRBV9,TGTGCCAGCAGCGTTGGACAGGGCACCGGGGAGCTGTTTTTT,CASSVGQGTGELFF
TRBD1,TRBJ1-5,TRBV19,TGTGCCAGTAGTATAGGCCCGGGACAGGGGGAAGCTCAGCCCCAGCATTTT,CASSIGPGQGEAQPQHF
.,TRBJ2-3,TRBV7-2,TGTGCCAGCAGCTTAATAGGGGGAGTCACAGATACGCAGTATTTT,CASSLIGGVTDTQYF
TRBD1,TRBJ2-7,TRBV5-4,TGTGCCAGCAGCTTGAAGGGACAGGGGTCCTACGAGCAGTACTTC,CASSLKGQGSYEQYF
TRBD1,TRBJ1-5,TRBV6-5,TGTGCCAGCAGTTCGGGACAGGGATTTAGCAATCAGCCCCAGCATTTT,CASSSGQGFSNQPQHF
.,TRBJ1-2,TRBV4-3,TGCGCCAGCAGCCAAGATTACCGCAGTAGCAACTATGGCTACACCTTC,CASSQDYRSSNYGYTF
TRBD1,TRBJ1-5,TRBV7-6,TGTGCCAGCAGCTTAGCGGGCCAGGGGGGACCCCAGCATTTT,CASSLAGQGGPQHF
TRBD1,TRBJ2-5,TRBV11-2,TGTGCCAGCAGCTTTGAGGCAGGGGGCGCGGAGACCCAGTACTTC,CASSFEAGGAETQYF
.,TRBJ1-1,TRBV7-2,TGTGCCAGCAGCTTAGTAATGGGGGGGCCCACTGAAGCTTTCTTT,CASSLVMGGPTEAFF
TRBD2,TRBJ2-1,TRBV5-1,TGCGCCAGCAGCTTGGTCCGCGGGGGGGGCTCCTACAATGAGCAGTTCTTC,CASSLVRGGGSYNEQFF
.,TRBJ1-5,TRBV28,TGTGCCAGCAGTTCTCAGGGGTCGGGCAATCAGCCCCAGCATTTT,CASSSQGSGNQPQHF
.,TRBJ2-5,TRBV2,TGTGCCAGCAACCTGCTTGCGGGGGCACAGGAGACCCAGTACTTC,CASNLLAGAQETQYF
TRBD1,TRBJ2-2,TRBV12-5,TGTGCTAGTGGTTTGGCTGGGACAGGGGTCACCGGGGAGCTGTTTTTT,CASGLAGTGVTGELFF
TRBD1,TRBJ1-3,TRBV10-1,TGCGCCAGCAGTGAGAGGACAGGGGAAGGTGGAAACACCATATATTTT,CASSERTGEGGNTIYF
TRBD1,TRBJ1-1,TRBV10-3,TGTGCCATCAATTCCCGGGGGACAGGGGACACTGAAGCTTTCTTT,CAINSRGTGDTEAFF
.,TRBJ2-3,TRBV11-3,TGTGCCAGCAGCTTAGCAGGTTCAGATACGCAGTATTTT,CASSLAGSDTQYF
.,TRBJ1-3,TRBV18,TGTGCCAGCTCAGACAAGAGAATGAACTCTGGAAACACCATATATTTT,CASSDKRMNSGNTIYF
.,TRBJ2-5,TRBV5-8,TGTGCCAGCAGCTTCATGTGGGGCAAAGAGACCCAGTACTTC,CASSFMWGKETQYF
.,TRBJ1-5,TRBV4-3,TGCGCCAGCAGCCCCCGTCAGGGAGGTTATCAGCCCCAGCATTTT,CASSPRQGGYQPQHF
TRBD1,TRBJ1-3,TRBV5-1,TGCGCCAGCAGCCCGACAGGGCTCTCTGGAAACACCATATATTTT,CASSPTGLSGNTIYF
.,TRBJ1-3,TRBV19,TGTGCCAGTAGGCCGAACTACTCTGGAAACACCATATATTTT,CASRPNYSGNTIYF
.,TRBJ1-1,TRBV6-1,TGTGCCAGCAGTGGAGCTAAGGGGGGGCTCATGAACACTGAAGCTTTCTTT,CASSGAKGGLMNTEAFF
TRBD1,TRBJ2-7,TRBV7-2,TGTGCCAGCAGTCCCGAGGCAGGGGGCATTTACGAGCAGTACTTC,CASSPEAGGIYEQYF
TRBD2,TRBJ2-5,TRBV6-1,TGTGCCAGCAGTGTGGGCGGGGGGACTAAAAGGATGACCCAGTACTTC,CASSVGGGTKRMTQYF
TRBD1,TRBJ1-1,TRBV7-2,TGTGCCAGCAGCTTAGATCGGGACAGTAGGAGAACTTTCTTT,CASSLDRDSRRTFF
.,TRBJ2-5,TRBV28,TGTGCCAGCAGACGGGGGCAAGAGACCCAGTACTTC,CASRRGQETQYF
.,TRBJ1-2,TRBV18,TGTGCCAGCTCCGAAGACACCGGCTACACCTTC,CASSEDTGYTF
.,TRBJ1-6,TRBV4-3,TGCGCCAGCAGCCAAGGGGGCGGACCGAATTCACCCCTCCACTTT,CASSQGGGPNSPLHF
.,TRBJ1-1,TRBV19,TGTGCCAGTAGCCGAGAGGGTTTGAACACTGAAGCTTTCTTT,CASSREGLNTEAFF
TRBD1,TRBJ1-3,TRBV7-9,TGTGCCAGCAGCCCACTGACAGGGGGCAGGTCTGGAAACACCATATATTTT,CASSPLTGGRSGNTIYF